The 16 T cell receptor beta chains reported below all come from one sample, sequenced in a study of cytomegalovirus exposure and HLA in healthy donors. PCR was performed using 60 Vbeta and 13 Jbeta primers. Sequenced by immunoSEQ multiplex PCR; TCRdb stores in-frame clones only, minus some. Here the sample spans approximately 93,000 clones, about four fifths being singletons. The sequenced material came from PBMCs. The receptor source for this set is a woman aged 35 to 49 in good health and CMV-seronegative.

The J gene is TRBJ2-1, the V gene TRBV4-2; 11 bases match TRBD1. CDR1 LGHNA and CDR2 YNFKEQ come from the germline V gene. With 4 bases clipped from V and 9 bases from J, the junction kept 11 bases outside the gene matches. The CDR3 extends over 16 amino acids. This CDR3 is CASSRSLGQGAGEQFF. CDR3 sequence (DNA): TGTGCCAGCAGCCGCAGTTTAGGACAGGGGGCTGGTGAGCAGTTCTTC.

The chain combines TRBV5-1 with TRBJ1-2; perhaps TRBD1 as D (6 bases). The CDR3 is made up of 16 amino acids. V lost 0 bases to trimming and J lost 8 bases, with 20 bases between them. Germline loops: CDR1 SGHRS, CDR2 YFSETQ. CDR3 protein: CASSLDRAGASIGYTF. The CDR3, as DNA: TGCGCCAGCAGCTTGGATCGGGCAGGGGCCTCTATCGGCTACACCTTC. Together with reference TRBV5-1 and TRBJ1-2, the CDR3 gives the full variable domain: KAGVTQTPRYLIKTRGQQVTLSCSPISGHRSVSWYQQTPGQGLQFLFEYFSETQRNKGNFPGRFSGRQFSNSRSEMNVSTLELGDSALYLCASSLDRAGASIGYTFGSGTRLTVV.

The chain's CDR3 is CASSPTSSSSYEQYF. In nucleotides, the CDR3 is TGTGCCAGCAGTCCCACTAGTTCTTCCTCCTACGAGCAGTACTTC. The rearrangement joins TRBV7-8 to TRBJ2-7; tentative D call: TRBD2 (5 bases). The V end was cut by 6 bases, the J end by 0 bases, with 15 bases between. Germline V CDR1 and CDR2: SGHVS, FQNEAQ. CDR3 length equals 15 residues.

V is TRBV2 and J is TRBJ2-2; the match to TRBD1 covers 10 bases. Germline V gives CDR1 SNHLY, CDR2 FYNNEI. With V trimmed by 6 bases and J by 2 bases, 3 bases remained unmatched. The CDR3 sequence is 15 residues long. For the CDR3, the DNA is TGTGCCAGCAGGACAGGGGGCGGAAACACCGGGGAGCTGTTTTTT. It specifies CASRTGGGNTGELFF.

The DNA for the CDR3 is TGCGCCAGCAGCCCCCTCAGCGGGACAGGGGGAATCGAGCAGTACTTC. It encodes CASSPLSGTGGIEQYF. V is TRBV4-1 and J is TRBJ2-7, with 11 bases fitting TRBD1. This CDR3 is 16 amino acids long. V gave up 4 bases and J gave up 6 bases; unmatched junction bases: 11. CDR1 is MGHRA and CDR2 is YSYEKL in the germline V gene.

The V gene is TRBV6-5, the J gene TRBJ2-7; D may be TRBD2 (6 bases). With 0 bases removed from V and 5 bases from J, the gap between germline ends came to 11 bases. The CDR3 extends over 14 amino acids. Germline assignment: CDR1 MNHEY and CDR2 SVGAGI. In nucleotides, the CDR3 is TGTGCCAGCAGTTACTCGGGGGGTACGGACGAGCAGTACTTC. This codes for CASSYSGGTDEQYF.

The rearrangement links TRBV5-4 to TRBJ2-7, with 8 bases identical to TRBD1. The CDR3 loop spans 15 amino acids. J gave up 4 bases and V 1 base, and 7 bases lay outside the gene matches. Looked up from germline, CDR1 is SGHNT and CDR2 is YYREEE (reference sequence). Written as DNA, the CDR3 is TGTGCCAGCAGCTTGTCCCGACAGGGGTTGTACGAGCAGTACTTC. Translating gives CASSLSRQGLYEQYF.

Notes on this clone: The CDR3 carries no conserved terminal phenylalanine or tryptophan, so it likely arises from a read error. No DNA is shown, since the ends of the CDR3 on it are uncertain; the CDR3 is the one TCRdb lists. The rearrangement uses TRBV20-1 and TRBJ1-1. The CDR3 totals 10 residues, both ends included. Germline loops: CDR1 DFQATT, CDR2 SNEGSKA (reference sequence). The CDR3 sequence is CSASIGIGFS.

The chain uses TRBV29-1 and TRBJ2-6, with D unclear. The CDR3 runs to 13 residues. CDR1 SQVTM and CDR2 ANQGSEA come from the germline V gene. Trimming pared 4 bases from V and 2 bases from J, leaving 6 bases between. For the CDR3, the DNA is TGCAGCGTTGCCGGTACTGGGGCCAACGTCCTGACTTTC. It is translated as CSVAGTGANVLTF.

The rearrangement joins TRBV28 to TRBJ1-2, with D unresolved. Germline CDR1 MDHEN, CDR2 SYDVKM. The CDR3 loop spans 16 amino acids. V was cut by 2 bases and J by 8 bases, with 21 bases left in between. The CDR3 DNA follows: TGTGCCAGCAGTTTACCTTGGGCCGGAGGGTCGGGGGGCTACACCTTC. It translates to CASSLPWAGGSGGYTF.

To note about this clone: Other DNA sequences in the same sample also yield this CDR3. V is TRBV30 and J is TRBJ2-5; D is unresolved. Germline V lookup: CDR1 GTSNPN, CDR2 SVGIG (reference sequence). The CDR3 contains 13 residues. V dropped 0 bases and J dropped 2 bases, with 7 bases sitting between them. The DNA for the CDR3 is TGTGCCTGGAGTGTACGGAGACAAGAGACCCAGTACTTC. Protein: CAWSVRRQETQYF.

This clone appeared once. The chain has TRBV7-9 and TRBJ2-3; unclear D gene. Trimming took 5 bases from V and 3 from J, leaving 15 bases between them. Germline-derived CDR1 and CDR2 are SEHNR and FQNEAQ (reference sequence). The CDR3 is 15 amino acids. DNA of the CDR3: TGTGCCAGCAGCCCATACGTCGGTTGGACAGATACGCAGTATTTT. Protein product: CASSPYVGWTDTQYF. The variable domain in full, completed from reference TRBV7-9 and TRBJ2-3, reads DTGVSQNPRHKITKRGQNVTFRCDPISEHNRLYWYRQTLGQGPEFLTYFQNEAQLEKSRLLSDRFSAERPKGSFSTLEIQRTEQGDSAMYLCASSPYVGWTDTQYFGPGTRLTVL.

CDR3: CASRLVRNTGELFF. The CDR3 nucleotides read TGTGCCAGCAGACTAGTCCGGAACACCGGGGAGCTGTTTTTT. J is TRBJ2-2 and V is TRBV6-5, with D possibly matching TRBD2 (5 bases). The germline V gene encodes CDR1 MNHEY and CDR2 SVGAGI. V gave up 6 bases and J gave up 1 base, with 9 bases separating them. This CDR3 is built from 14 residues.

The chain carries TRBV11-3 and TRBJ2-1; TRBD2 matches at 7 bases. The germline CDR1 and CDR2 sequences are SGHNT and YENEEA. The trim removed 5 bases at V and 10 bases at J, leaving 11 bases unmatched. The CDR3 totals 14 residues. This CDR3 is CASSTSGNSNEQFF. The CDR3, as DNA: TGTGCCAGCAGCACAAGCGGGAACTCTAACGAGCAGTTCTTC. The full variable domain, completed using reference TRBV11-3 and TRBJ2-1, is EAGVVQSPRYKIIEKKQPVAFWCNPISGHNTLYWYLQNLGQGPELLIRYENEEAVDDSQLPKDRFSAERLKGVDSTLKIQPAELGDSAVYLCASSTSGNSNEQFFGPGTRLTVL.

This clone was detected only once. V and J are TRBV4-1 and TRBJ1-2; D gene unclear. Germline CDR1 MGHRA, CDR2 YSYEKL. The CDR3 has 15 amino acids. The ends were cut back, 1 base at V and 4 bases at J, with 13 bases in the middle. CDR3 nucleotide sequence: TGCGCCAGCAGCCAAGTCCCCACAGAGACCTATGGCTACACCTTC. Amino acid sequence: CASSQVPTETYGYTF.

The sample holds a few counts of this clone. V gene TRBV5-1 combines with J gene TRBJ2-5; 9 bases match TRBD2. CDR3 length: 14 residues. V trimming: 5 bases; J trimming: 3 bases; junction bases outside the gene matches: 5. The germline gives CDR1 SGHRS, CDR2 YFSETQ. CDR3 protein: CASSFIAGEETQYF. The DNA for the CDR3 is TGCGCCAGCAGTTTTATAGCGGGGGAAGAGACCCAGTACTTC.